A single T cell receptor beta chain is shown here with its context. Antigen unknown. The data were obtained in a study of CD8+CD57+ T cells in acquired aplastic anemia. Turning to the study itself: Yields of DNA that came from sorted CD4+ and CD8+ cells averaged roughly 3 ug. Study conclusions and caveats: Between patients and controls, CD8+ Simpson's diversity did not vary significantly. Between patients and controls, 25 to 30 CD8+ CDR3 sequences were found in common.

For CDR3 and TCR beta VDJ profiling, genomic DNA was the template used. TCRdb recomputed calls from the reads with MiXCR, one row per CDR3 protein. The sample records around 250,000 distinct CDR3 sequences, 65% to 90% being singletons. Those patients picked for sequencing had displayed CD8+CD57+ cell expansion on flow cytometry. Blood was sampled before the patients had received any therapy. The CDR3 loop spans 12 amino acids. The germline gives CDR1 DFQATT, CDR2 SNEGSKA (reference sequence). Trimming cost V 6 bases and J 0 bases, with 8 bases left between them. This receptor was obtained from a human donor with aplastic anemia. The rearrangement links TRBV20-1 to TRBJ1-1; D is unresolved. The material sequenced was sorted CD4+, CD8+, or CD8+CD57+ T cells (not recorded which) from PBMCs. The CDR3 DNA sequence: TGCAGTGCCGAGGAGATGAACACTGAAGCTTTCTTT. Encoded protein: CSAEEMNTEAFF.